What follows are 8 T cell receptor beta chains derived from one specimen sequenced in a study of identical twins. TCRdb reprocessed the 5' RACE reads via MiXCR and lists one record per CDR3 protein. This table has some 440,000 distinct CDR3 sequences, 24% appearing once. This sample also belongs to another study, concerning T cells expressing NK-cell markers.

The material sequenced was CD4+ T cells sorted from blood. The receptor set was obtained from a woman aged 18-35 years in good health.

This chain's CDR3 is CASSLGRPRNNEQFF. The CDR3 nucleotides are TGCGCCAGCAGCTTGGGTCGCCCCAGGAACAATGAGCAGTTCTTC. The chain links TRBV5-1 to TRBJ2-1; no clear D. The length of the CDR3 is 15 residues. Trimming took 0 bases from V and 5 from J, leaving 12 bases between them. Germline lookup yields CDR1 SGHRS and CDR2 YFSETQ.

This clonotype was found a few times. V gene TRBV5-1 combines with J gene TRBJ2-1, with 8 bases identical to TRBD2. V was pared by 0 bases and J by 5 bases, with 4 bases of the junction left unmatched. From germline, CDR1 is SGHRS and CDR2 YFSETQ. This CDR3 spans 15 amino acids. CDR3 residues: CASSLVAGRDNEQFF. CDR3 DNA: TGCGCCAGCAGCTTGGTAGCGGGGAGAGACAATGAGCAGTTCTTC.

The chain is built from TRBV12-3 or TRBV12-4 and TRBJ1-1, with TRBD1 as a possible D gene (5 bases). The CDR3 is made up of 13 amino acids. Trimming took off 5 bases at V and 6 bases at J, with 13 bases between the two ends. CDR3 nucleotide sequence: TGTGCCAGCAGTGTGTTGTGGGGGTCTGAAGCTTTCTTT. Amino acid sequence: CASSVLWGSEAFF.

This clonotype was counted between two and nine times. The chain is built from TRBV5-1 and TRBJ2-7; weak D call: TRBD1 (6 bases). This CDR3 is 15 amino acids long. Trimming removed 4 bases at V and 2 bases at J, with 16 bases between. Germline V gene lookup returns CDR1 SGHRS and CDR2 YFSETQ. CDR3 sequence: CASSPTGSDAYEQYF. CDR3 coding DNA: TGCGCCAGCAGCCCAACAGGGTCAGACGCCTACGAGCAGTACTTC. The full variable domain, rest sourced from reference TRBV5-1 and TRBJ2-7, is KAGVTQTPRYLIKTRGQQVTLSCSPISGHRSVSWYQQTPGQGLQFLFEYFSETQRNKGNFPGRFSGRQFSNSRSEMNVSTLELGDSALYLCASSPTGSDAYEQYFGPGTRLTVT.

A remark on this clonotype: This may arise from a read error, as a much more abundant clone is one base away. The V gene is TRBV4-3, the J gene TRBJ2-3; D gene unclear. This CDR3 region has 15 residues. CDR1 is LGHNA and CDR2 is YSLEER in the germline V gene. V dropped 5 bases and J dropped 3 bases, with 15 bases sitting between them. CDR3 sequence (DNA): TGCGCCAGCAGCGCGAGGTCAGCGCAGACAGATACGCAGTATTTT. Translation: CASSARSAQTDTQYF.

This clonotype was picked up many times. The genes are TRBV7-2 and TRBJ1-1, with D unresolved. The length of the CDR3 is 14 residues. CDR1 is SGHTA, CDR2 FQGNSA, per germline. V gave up 2 bases and J gave up 1 base, with 8 bases separating them. CDR3 amino acids: CASSLLARNTEAFF. The CDR3 DNA follows: TGTGCCAGCAGCTTACTCGCCAGGAACACTGAAGCTTTCTTT. The entire variable domain, with the rest obtained from reference TRBV7-2 and TRBJ1-1, is as follows: GAGVSQSPSNKVTEKGKDVELRCDPISGHTALYWYRQSLGQGLEFLIYFQGNSAPDKSGLPSDRFSAERTGGSVSTLTIQRTQQEDSAVYLCASSLLARNTEAFFGQGTRLTVV.

The V call is TRBV20-1, the J call TRBJ2-3; D is perhaps TRBD2 (5 bases). CDR3 size: 15 residues. Trimming cost V 0 bases and J 6 bases, with 16 bases left between them. Germline V gene sequence: CDR1 DFQATT, CDR2 SNEGSKA (reference sequence). This CDR3 reads CSARDRERPADTQYF. In DNA, the CDR3 is TGCAGTGCTAGAGATCGGGAACGTCCGGCGGATACGCAGTATTTT.

V usage is TRBV6-6 and J usage is TRBJ1-2, with D possibly matching TRBD1 (5 bases). The CDR3 length is 11 residues. V was clipped by 6 bases and J by 10 bases, with 12 bases between them. Germline assignment: CDR1 MNHNY and CDR2 SVGAGI (reference sequence). CDR3 amino acids: CASRRDGHYTF. The CDR3 nucleotides are TGTGCCAGCAGGAGGGACGGCCACTACACCTTC.